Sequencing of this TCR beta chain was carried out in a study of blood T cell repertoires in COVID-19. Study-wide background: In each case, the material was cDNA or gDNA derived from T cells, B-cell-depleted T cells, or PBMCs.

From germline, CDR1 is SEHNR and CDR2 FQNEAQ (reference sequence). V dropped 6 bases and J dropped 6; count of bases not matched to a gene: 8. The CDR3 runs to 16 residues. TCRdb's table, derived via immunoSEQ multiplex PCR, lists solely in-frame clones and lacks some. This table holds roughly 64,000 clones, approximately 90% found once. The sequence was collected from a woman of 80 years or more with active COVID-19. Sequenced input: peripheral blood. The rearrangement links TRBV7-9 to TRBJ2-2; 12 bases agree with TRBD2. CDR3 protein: CASRLPSGRAPGELFF. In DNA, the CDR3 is TGTGCCAGCAGACTCCCTAGCGGGAGGGCCCCCGGGGAGCTGTTTTTT.